These 15 T cell receptor beta chains were all obtained from the same sample, sequenced in a study of CD8+CD57+ T cells in acquired aplastic anemia. Profiling that covered TCR beta VDJ and CDR3 relied on genomic DNA as its template. MiXCR was run by TCRdb on the reads, yielding one entry per CDR3 protein. Of roughly 160,000 distinct CDR3 sequences listed, approximately 60% were seen once; the top ten hold roughly 42%. Sequenced input: sorted CD4+, CD8+, or CD8+CD57+ T cells (not recorded which) from PBMCs. These receptors originate from a human donor in good health.

This chain links TRBV2 with TRBJ1-6, with 7 bases identical to TRBD1. Germline loops: CDR1 SNHLY, CDR2 FYNNEI. Trimming cost V 8 bases and J 10 bases; bases outside gene matches: 11. This CDR3 region has 14 residues. The CDR3 DNA follows: TGTGCCAGCCAAATAACAGGGGAGGCATCACCCCTCCACTTT. Translating it yields CASQITGEASPLHF.

The chain uses TRBV7-9 and TRBJ2-5, with D tentatively TRBD2 (6 bases). The germline V gene encodes CDR1 SEHNR and CDR2 FQNEAQ (reference sequence). Trimming took off 4 bases at V and 6 bases at J, with 18 bases between the two ends. The CDR3 extends over 15 amino acids. The CDR3 protein is CASSSTGGADQTQYF. CDR3 in DNA: TGTGCCAGCAGCTCTACCGGGGGTGCGGATCAGACCCAGTACTTC.

V and J are TRBV6-5 and TRBJ1-2; 7 bases are a match to TRBD1. Germline V gene data show CDR1 as MNHEY and CDR2 as SVGAGI. After removal of 10 bases from V and 8 bases from J, the junction contained 16 bases not matched to a gene. This CDR3 has 14 residues. The CDR3 DNA reads as TGTGCCACCGGCAGACAGGGATCATTTCTCGGCTACACCTTC. It codes for CATGRQGSFLGYTF.

The V and J genes are TRBV7-8 and TRBJ2-7, with D uncertain. The CDR3 consists of 14 residues. V dropped 4 bases and J dropped 0 bases, with 10 bases sitting between them. Germline V CDR1 and CDR2: SGHVS, FQNEAQ. CDR3 in DNA: TGTGCCAGCAGCTATAGACGTAACTCCTACGAGCAGTACTTC. Protein: CASSYRRNSYEQYF.

This sequence joins TRBV30 and TRBJ2-7; D may be TRBD1 (5 bases). Between the trimmed V and J ends, which lost 6 bases and 3 bases, there was a span of 12 bases. The CDR3 extends over 12 amino acids. Germline V gene data show CDR1 as GTSNPN and CDR2 as SVGIG (reference sequence). The CDR3 reads CACWGPNYEQYF. The CDR3 bases are TGTGCCTGCTGGGGCCCCAACTACGAGCAGTACTTC.

About this clonotype: Its ends do not fully match the called genes, so a read error is possible. The chain is built from TRBV5-3 and TRBJ2-7, with TRBD2 matching 7 bases. TRBV5-3 is marked as an open reading frame, function uncertain. This CDR3 has 16 residues. The CDR3 DNA follows: TGTGCCAGCAGCTTGGCCCCACTAGCGAAAGCGTCCGAGCATTACTTC. Its protein product is CASSLAPLAKASEHYF.

This clonotype is a singleton in its sample. The rearrangement joins TRBV5-1 to TRBJ2-7, with D tentatively TRBD2 (5 bases). There are 12 residues in the CDR3. CDR1 and CDR2 from the germline V gene are SGHRS and YFSETQ. Trimming left V 4 bases short and J 5 bases short, with 10 bases between. Written as DNA, the CDR3 is TGCGCCAGCAGCGAGGGCAACCACGAGCAGTACTTC. Translated: CASSEGNHEQYF.

This clonotype was counted once. This chain uses TRBV2 with TRBJ1-1; TRBD1 is a possible D gene (5 bases). Per germline, CDR1 SNHLY and CDR2 FYNNEI. The CDR3 is made up of 14 amino acids. V shed 8 bases and J shed 10 bases, with 23 bases lying between them. CDR3 DNA: TGTGCCAGCTCGGCAGGGTTATCGGCTCGTGCAGCTTTCTTT. This sequence encodes CASSAGLSARAAFF.

V usage is TRBV19 and J usage is TRBJ2-6; D gene unclear. The CDR3 loop spans 14 amino acids. From germline, CDR1 is LNHDA and CDR2 SQIVND (reference sequence). V dropped 7 bases and J dropped 1 base, with 8 bases sitting between them. Written as DNA, the CDR3 is TGTGCCAGTAAATCGCAGTCTGGGGCCAACGTCCTGACTTTC. Protein: CASKSQSGANVLTF.

This CDR3 is CASSAGLAGAYEQYF. The DNA for the CDR3 is TGTGCCAGTAGTGCGGGACTAGCGGGAGCCTACGAGCAGTACTTC. The V call is TRBV19, the J call TRBJ2-7; TRBD2 aligns across 14 bases. The CDR3 totals 15 residues. V lost 5 bases, J lost 2 bases, and 2 bases stayed unmatched. The V gene's germline CDR1 is LNHDA and CDR2 SQIVND (reference sequence).

The chain has TRBV7-6 and TRBJ2-3; a possible D gene is TRBD1 (5 bases). This CDR3 is built from 15 residues. The germline CDR1 and CDR2 sequences are SGHVS and FNYEAQ. Trimming stripped 6 bases from V and 2 bases from J, with 15 bases between. CDR3: CASSLGHSYTDTQYF. For the CDR3, the DNA is TGTGCCAGCAGTTTGGGGCACTCCTACACAGATACGCAGTATTTT.

This chain links TRBV7-9 with TRBJ1-1, with a tentative D call TRBD1 (6 bases). The CDR3 is 14 amino acids. Germline-derived CDR1 and CDR2 are SEHNR and FQNEAQ (reference sequence). V lost 5 bases and J 2 bases, leaving 12 bases between the germline ends. The DNA of the CDR3 is TGTGCCAGCAGCCGTTGGACAGCCAACACTGAAGCTTTCTTT. This encodes CASSRWTANTEAFF.

This rearrangement joins TRBV2 to TRBJ1-6; D perhaps matches TRBD1 (5 bases). Trimming stripped 4 bases from V and 3 bases from J, with 7 bases between. Germline V gene lookup returns CDR1 SNHLY and CDR2 FYNNEI. This CDR3 is built from 14 residues. The DNA for the CDR3 is TGTGCCAGCAGTGTAACAGGCTATAATTCACCCCTCCACTTT. This gives the protein CASSVTGYNSPLHF.

V usage is TRBV24-1 and J usage is TRBJ2-1; tentative D call: TRBD2 (5 bases). This CDR3 spans 13 amino acids. CDR1 KGHDR and CDR2 SFDVKD come from the germline V gene. The ends were cut back, 1 base at V and 9 bases at J, with 9 bases in the middle. The CDR3 DNA reads TGTGCCACCAGTGATTTCGGGCGGGTTGAGCAGTTCTTC. This encodes CATSDFGRVEQFF.

The chain is built from TRBV9 and TRBJ2-7; 9 bases are a match to TRBD2. The CDR3 totals 14 residues. V dropped 3 bases and J dropped 6; count of bases not matched to a gene: 7. Germline V lookup: CDR1 SGDLS, CDR2 YYNGEE. The CDR3: CASSDSGSFGEQYF. CDR3 nucleotide sequence: TGTGCCAGCAGCGATAGCGGGAGCTTTGGCGAGCAGTACTTC.